This T cell receptor beta chain comes out of a study of blood T cell repertoires in COVID-19. Across the whole study: The cDNA or gDNA used as material had been derived from T cells, B-cell-depleted T cells, or PBMCs.

Per the original data handling: Scientists estimated how many nucleated cells there were by amplifying reference gene primers. Repertoires were generated with immunoSEQ multiplex PCR, while TCRdb's copy carries only in-frame clones and drops some. The V and J calls and clone size were taken over from that table, and D and trimming were inferred from the DNA. This table has more than 150,000 clones, around 83% appearing once. The germline V gene encodes CDR1 SGHTA and CDR2 FQGNSA. Trimming shortened V by 2 bases and J by 0 bases, and 10 bases separated the two germline ends. The CDR3 covers 15 residues.

Sequenced sample: peripheral blood. The TCR was taken from a woman between 40 and 55 years old with acute or convalescent COVID-19. This chain links TRBV7-2 with TRBJ1-1; no clear D gene. The CDR3: CASSLYPVMNTEAFF. The CDR3 nucleotides read TGTGCCAGCAGCTTATATCCGGTTATGAACACTGAAGCTTTCTTT.